The next 20 T cell receptor beta chains were all read from a single sample in a study of blood T cell repertoires in COVID-19 (dated by TCRdb to 2018 to 2021). Library prep was done by the immunoSEQ multiplex PCR assay. TCRdb holds this immuneACCESS table with in-frame rearrangements only. Some clones are missing; in checked studies, unresolved V genes explain under half, and the rest has no known cause. In all, the sample holds 210,000 or so clones, and 70% to 90% of those were seen once. Of the sample, more than 9% falls within the top ten clones. The specimen sequenced was peripheral blood. The receptor set was obtained from a woman at least 80 years old with acute or convalescent COVID-19.

V gene TRBV9 combines with J gene TRBJ1-1; D is undetermined. This CDR3 has 14 residues. The V end was cut by 4 bases, the J end by 4 bases, with 14 bases between. Looked up from germline, CDR1 is SGDLS and CDR2 is YYNGEE. In DNA form, the CDR3 reads TGTGCCAGCAGCCCCCTCCTCGCAGGCACTGAAGCTTTCTTT. This gives the protein CASSPLLAGTEAFF.

The chain couples TRBV4-2 to TRBJ2-6; D is unclear. Trimming cost V 4 bases and J 2 bases, with 3 bases left between them. The germline V gene has CDR1 LGHNA and CDR2 YNFKEQ. This CDR3 region has 13 residues. The CDR3 DNA reads as TGTGCCAGCAGCCCGGCTGGGGCCAACGTCCTGACTTTC. Its translation: CASSPAGANVLTF.

The V and J genes are TRBV18 and TRBJ1-3; D uncertain. This CDR3 has 12 residues. Trimming cost V 6 bases and J 0 bases, with 3 bases left between them. The germline V gene has CDR1 KGHSH and CDR2 LQKENI. The CDR3 here is CASSRSGNTIYF. The DNA for the CDR3 is TGTGCCAGCTCCCGCTCTGGAAACACCATATATTTT. The complete variable domain, with remaining parts taken from reference TRBV18 and TRBJ1-3, reads NAGVMQNPRHLVRRRGQEARLRCSPMKGHSHVYWYRQLPEEGLKFMVYLQKENIIDESGMPKERFSAEFPKEGPSILRIQQVVRGDSAAYFCASSRSGNTIYFGEGSWLTVV.

V usage is TRBV10-2 and J usage is TRBJ1-1; no clear D gene. The CDR3 loop spans 13 amino acids. Germline assignment: CDR1 WSHSY and CDR2 SAAADI. Trimming stripped 8 bases from V and 1 base from J, with 11 bases between. The CDR3 DNA is TGCGCCAGCTGGGCCAAGAAGAACACTGAAGCTTTCTTT. It yields the protein CASWAKKNTEAFF.

The rearrangement uses TRBV29-1 and TRBJ2-3; 11 bases are shared with TRBD1. The length of the CDR3 is 15 residues. J lost 0 bases, V lost 6 bases, and 5 bases had no gene match. Germline-derived CDR1 and CDR2 are SQVTM and ANQGSEA. The CDR3 DNA reads as TGCAGCGTCGCCCGGACAGGGGGCAGCACAGATACGCAGTATTTT. Translated: CSVARTGGSTDTQYF.

The chain employs TRBV6-1 and TRBJ1-4; 7 bases match TRBD1. The length of the CDR3 is 13 residues. CDR1 and CDR2 (germline): MNHNS, SASEGT. V lost 2 bases and J lost 11; bases outside the gene matches: 5. This CDR3 is CASSERGLGKLFF. The CDR3 region has the DNA TGTGCCAGCAGTGAAAGGGGGCTGGGGAAACTGTTTTTT.

This clone turned up a few times. J is TRBJ2-2 and V is TRBV6-5, with TRBD1 identical over 7 bases. V lost 7 bases, J lost 2 bases, and 4 bases stayed unmatched. This CDR3 spans 14 amino acids. Germline CDR1 MNHEY, CDR2 SVGAGI. CDR3 region: CASNRDSNTGELFF. For the CDR3, the DNA is TGTGCCAGCAATCGGGACAGTAACACCGGGGAGCTGTTTTTT.

This sequence joins TRBV3-1 (or the pseudogene TRBV3-2) and TRBJ2-5, with 8 bases lining up with TRBD2. The length of the CDR3 is 16 residues. Per the germline V gene, CDR1 is LGHDT and CDR2 is YNNKEL (reference sequence). After removal of 0 bases from V and 1 base from J, the junction contained 4 bases not matched to a gene. For the CDR3, the DNA is TGTGCCAGCAGCCAAGATTGGGGGACTAGCCAAGAGACCCAGTACTTC. Its protein is CASSQDWGTSQETQYF.

In this sample, this clone turned up a few times. This chain uses TRBV18 with TRBJ1-1; 9 nucleotides match TRBD1. V dropped 5 bases and J dropped 0; count of bases not matched to a gene: 7. The CDR3 length is 16 residues. CDR1 KGHSH and CDR2 LQKENI come from the germline V gene. The CDR3 bases are TGTGCCAGCTCAGTCTCAACAGGGGGCCTGAACACTGAAGCTTTCTTT. It encodes CASSVSTGGLNTEAFF.

The chain's CDR3 is CASSRGTGRIGSNQPQHF. The CDR3 DNA reads TGTGCCAGTAGTAGGGGGACAGGAAGGATTGGTAGCAATCAGCCCCAGCATTTT. This chain uses TRBV19 with TRBJ1-5; 8 nucleotides align to TRBD1. CDR1 and CDR2 from the germline V gene are LNHDA and SQIVND (reference sequence). J lost 0 bases, V lost 4 bases, and 11 bases had no gene match. This CDR3 has 18 amino acids.

The chain has TRBV25-1 and TRBJ1-4, with TRBD1 matching over 9 bases. The CDR3 sequence is 14 residues long. The junction had 5 bases not matched to a gene; V was cut back by 4 bases and J by 8 bases. CDR1 and CDR2 from the germline V gene are MGHDK and SYGVNS. Here the CDR3 DNA reads TGTGCCAGCAGTGCACAGGGGGCGTACGAAAAACTGTTTTTT. Protein: CASSAQGAYEKLFF.

The gene calls are TRBV19 and TRBJ2-4; D unclear. The V end lost 7 bases, the J end lost 8 bases, and 9 bases lay between the germline ends. Germline CDR1 LNHDA, CDR2 SQIVND (reference sequence). The CDR3 runs 11 residues. CDR3 protein: CASTRFDIQYF. In DNA, the CDR3 is TGTGCCAGTACTCGGTTTGACATTCAGTACTTC.

The V gene is TRBV29-1, the J gene TRBJ2-5, with 7 bases fitting TRBD1. Unmatched junction bases numbered 7, after V lost 4 bases and J lost 2 bases. Per the germline V gene, CDR1 is SQVTM and CDR2 is ANQGSEA. CDR3 length: 14 amino acids. The CDR3 DNA sequence: TGCAGCGTTGCTACAGGGGTGTGGCAAGAGACCCAGTACTTC. Translating gives CSVATGVWQETQYF.

The chain links TRBV19 to TRBJ2-2; maybe TRBD1 (6 bases). Per the germline V gene, CDR1 is LNHDA and CDR2 is SQIVND (reference sequence). V shed 8 bases and J shed 5 bases, with 12 bases lying between them. The CDR3 loop spans 13 amino acids. CDR3 DNA sequence: TGTGCCAGTTACAGGGCGGTGACCGGGGAGCTGTTTTTT. Its protein product is CASYRAVTGELFF.

The rearrangement links TRBV9 to TRBJ1-1, with 9 bases lining up with TRBD1. The germline V gene encodes CDR1 SGDLS and CDR2 YYNGEE. This CDR3 region has 15 residues. Unmatched junction bases numbered 9, after V lost 1 base and J lost 8 bases. Here the CDR3 DNA reads TGTGCCAGCAGCGTAACCGGGACAGGGTATCAAGAAGCTTTCTTT. Protein: CASSVTGTGYQEAFF. Supplemented by reference TRBV9 and TRBJ1-1, the full variable domain reads DSGVTQTPKHLITATGQRVTLRCSPRSGDLSVYWYQQSLDQGLQFLIQYYNGEERAKGNILERFSAQQFPDLHSELNLSSLELGDSALYFCASSVTGTGYQEAFFGQGTRLTVV.

The CDR3 DNA reads as TGCGCCAGCAGCTTGGGTCCCAACTGGGGCCCAGATACGCAGTATTTT. Translating it yields CASSLGPNWGPDTQYF. The V call is TRBV5-1, the J call TRBJ2-3, with D possibly matching TRBD1 (5 bases). This CDR3 is 16 amino acids long. The germline gives CDR1 SGHRS, CDR2 YFSETQ. Trimming pared 0 bases from V and 4 bases from J, leaving 15 bases between.

The V call is TRBV30, the J call TRBJ1-2; D is ambiguous. V lost 4 bases, J lost 1 base, and 10 bases lay in between. CDR1 and CDR2 (germline): GTSNPN, SVGIG (reference sequence). The CDR3 runs to 13 residues. CDR3 residues: CAWNPGNNYGYTF. The CDR3 nucleotides are TGTGCCTGGAATCCGGGTAATAACTATGGCTACACCTTC.

The chain uses TRBV19 and TRBJ1-5, with 7 bases lining up with TRBD1. The V and J ends lost 5 bases and 3 bases, in that order; junction bases with no gene match: 13. The CDR3 consists of 17 residues. Germline V gene sequence: CDR1 LNHDA, CDR2 SQIVND (reference sequence). CDR3 nucleotide sequence: TGTGCCAGTAGTTCGGGACAGTGGGGGGTAATCAATCAGCCCCAGCATTTT. Translation: CASSSGQWGVINQPQHF.

This rearrangement joins TRBV13 to TRBJ2-7; 12 nucleotides align to TRBD2. Trimming removed 5 bases from V and 3 bases from J; junction bases left unmatched: 5. The CDR3 is 15 amino acids. Germline CDR1 PRHDT, CDR2 FYEKMQ (reference sequence). CDR3 in amino acids: CASSPGLAGVYEQYF. The CDR3 DNA reads TGTGCCAGCAGCCCGGGACTAGCGGGCGTCTACGAGCAGTACTTC. The complete variable domain, with remaining parts taken from reference TRBV13 and TRBJ2-7, reads AAGVIQSPRHLIKEKRETATLKCYPIPRHDTVYWYQQGPGQDPQFLISFYEKMQSDKGSIPDRFSAQQFSDYHSELNMSSLELGDSALYFCASSPGLAGVYEQYFGPGTRLTVT.

The chain has TRBV4-3 and TRBJ1-4; 8 bases agree with TRBD1. This CDR3 is built from 16 residues. The V gene end was trimmed by 4 bases and the J gene end by 6 bases; junction bases not matched to a gene: 10. Germline CDR1 is LGHNA and CDR2 is YSLEER. The CDR3 bases are TGCGCCAGCAGCCCTCGGGTAGAGACAGGGGATGAAAAACTGTTTTTT. Translating it yields CASSPRVETGDEKLFF.